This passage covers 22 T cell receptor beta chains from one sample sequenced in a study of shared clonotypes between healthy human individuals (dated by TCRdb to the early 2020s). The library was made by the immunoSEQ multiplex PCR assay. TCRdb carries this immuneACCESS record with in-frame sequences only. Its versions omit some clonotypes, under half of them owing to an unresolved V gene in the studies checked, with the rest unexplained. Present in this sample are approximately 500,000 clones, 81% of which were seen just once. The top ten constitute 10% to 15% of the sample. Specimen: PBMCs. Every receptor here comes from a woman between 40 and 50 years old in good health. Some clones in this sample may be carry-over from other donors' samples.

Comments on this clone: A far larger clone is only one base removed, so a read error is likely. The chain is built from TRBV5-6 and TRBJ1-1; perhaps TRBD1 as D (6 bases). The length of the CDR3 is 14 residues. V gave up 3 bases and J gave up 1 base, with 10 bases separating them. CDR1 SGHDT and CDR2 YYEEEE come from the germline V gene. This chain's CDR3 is CASSYLDRNTEAFF. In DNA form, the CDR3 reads TGTGCCAGCAGCTACCTGGACAGGAACACTGAAGCTTTCTTT.

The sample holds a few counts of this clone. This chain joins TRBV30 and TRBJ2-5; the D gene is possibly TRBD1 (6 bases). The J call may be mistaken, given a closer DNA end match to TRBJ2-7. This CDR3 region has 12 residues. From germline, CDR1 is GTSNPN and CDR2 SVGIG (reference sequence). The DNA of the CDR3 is TGTGCCTGGAGCCAACAGGGCTACGAGCAGTACTTC. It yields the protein CAWSQQGYEQYF.

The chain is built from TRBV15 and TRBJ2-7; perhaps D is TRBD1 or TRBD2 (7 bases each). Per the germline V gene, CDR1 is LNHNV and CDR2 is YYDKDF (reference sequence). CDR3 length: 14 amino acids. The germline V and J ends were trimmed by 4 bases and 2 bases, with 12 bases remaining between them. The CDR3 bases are TGTGCCACCAGCATGAGCGGGACAGCCTACGAGCAGTACTTC. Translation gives CATSMSGTAYEQYF.

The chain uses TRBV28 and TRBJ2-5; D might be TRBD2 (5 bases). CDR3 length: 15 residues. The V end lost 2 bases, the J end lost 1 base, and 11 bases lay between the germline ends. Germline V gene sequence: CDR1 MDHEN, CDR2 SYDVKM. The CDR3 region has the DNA TGTGCCAGCAGTTTAGGCGGGTTTAGCCAAGAGACCCAGTACTTC. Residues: CASSLGGFSQETQYF.

The CDR3 nucleotides are TGCGCCAGCAGCCAACGACTAGTCTCCGAGCAGTACTTC. This translates into CASSQRLVSEQYF. The chain combines TRBV4-1 with TRBJ2-7; D may be TRBD2 (6 bases). Germline values: CDR1 MGHRA, CDR2 YSYEKL. The CDR3 totals 13 residues. Trimming took off 2 bases at V and 6 bases at J, with 11 bases between the two ends.

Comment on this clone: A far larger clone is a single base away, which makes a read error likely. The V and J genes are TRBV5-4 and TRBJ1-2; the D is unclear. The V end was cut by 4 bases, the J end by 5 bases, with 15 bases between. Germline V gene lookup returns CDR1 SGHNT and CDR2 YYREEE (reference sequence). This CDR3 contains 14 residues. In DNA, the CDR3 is TGTGCCAGCAGCCCGTTGGAATCCAGTTATGGCTACACCTTC. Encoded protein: CASSPLESSYGYTF.

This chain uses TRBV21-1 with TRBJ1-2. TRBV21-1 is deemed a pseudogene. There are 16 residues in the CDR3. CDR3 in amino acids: CASSKTNPERSYGYTF. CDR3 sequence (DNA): TGTGCCAGCAGCAAAACGAATCCAGAACGGAGCTATGGCTACACCTTC.

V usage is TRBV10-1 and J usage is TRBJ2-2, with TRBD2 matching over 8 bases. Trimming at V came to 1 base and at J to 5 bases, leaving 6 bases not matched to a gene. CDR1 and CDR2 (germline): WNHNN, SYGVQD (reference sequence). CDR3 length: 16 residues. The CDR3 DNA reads TGCGCCAGCAGTGAGTTCGCGGGGGGCGGAACCGGGGAGCTGTTTTTT. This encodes CASSEFAGGGTGELFF.

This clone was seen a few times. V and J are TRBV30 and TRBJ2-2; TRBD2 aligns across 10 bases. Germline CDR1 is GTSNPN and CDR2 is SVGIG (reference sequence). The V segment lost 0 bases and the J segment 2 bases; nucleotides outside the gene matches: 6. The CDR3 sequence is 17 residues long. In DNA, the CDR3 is TGTGCCTGGAGTGTACGGTCTAGCGGGAGTAACACCGGGGAGCTGTTTTTT. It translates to CAWSVRSSGSNTGELFF. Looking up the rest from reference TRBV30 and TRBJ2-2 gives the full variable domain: SQTIHQWPATLVQPVGSPLSLECTVEGTSNPNLYWYRQAAGRGLQLLFYSVGIGQISSEVPQNLSASRPQDRQFILSSKKLLLSDSGFYLCAWSVRSSGSNTGELFFGEGSRLTVL.

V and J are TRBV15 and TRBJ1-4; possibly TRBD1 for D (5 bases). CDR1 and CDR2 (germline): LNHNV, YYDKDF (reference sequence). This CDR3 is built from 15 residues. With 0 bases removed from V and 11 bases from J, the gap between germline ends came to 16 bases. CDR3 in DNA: TGTGCCACCAGCAGAGATTGGGACCGGGTGGGGAAACTGTTTTTT. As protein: CATSRDWDRVGKLFF. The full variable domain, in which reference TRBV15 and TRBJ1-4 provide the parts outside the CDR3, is DAMVIQNPRYQVTQFGKPVTLSCSQTLNHNVMYWYQQKSSQAPKLLFHYYDKDFNNEADTPDNFQSRRPNTSFCFLDIRSPGLGDTAMYLCATSRDWDRVGKLFFGSGTQLSVL.

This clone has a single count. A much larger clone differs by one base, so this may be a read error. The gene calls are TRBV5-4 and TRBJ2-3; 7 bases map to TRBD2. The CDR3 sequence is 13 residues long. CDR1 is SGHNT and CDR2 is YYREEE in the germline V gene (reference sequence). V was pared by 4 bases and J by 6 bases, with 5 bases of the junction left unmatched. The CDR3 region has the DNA TGTGCCAGCAGCAAGCGGGGCCAGGATACGCAGTATTTT. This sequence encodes CASSKRGQDTQYF. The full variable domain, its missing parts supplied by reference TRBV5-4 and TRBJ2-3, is ETGVTQSPTHLIKTRGQQVTLRCSSQSGHNTVSWYQQALGQGPQFIFQYYREEENGRGNFPPRFSGLQFPNYSSELNVNALELDDSALYLCASSKRGQDTQYFGPGTRLTVL.

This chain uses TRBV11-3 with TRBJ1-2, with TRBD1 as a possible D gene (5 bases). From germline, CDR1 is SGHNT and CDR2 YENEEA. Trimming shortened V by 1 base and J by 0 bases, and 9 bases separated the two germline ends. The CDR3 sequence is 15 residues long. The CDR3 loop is CASSLGTSPNYGYTF. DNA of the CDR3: TGTGCCAGCAGCTTAGGGACATCGCCTAACTATGGCTACACCTTC.

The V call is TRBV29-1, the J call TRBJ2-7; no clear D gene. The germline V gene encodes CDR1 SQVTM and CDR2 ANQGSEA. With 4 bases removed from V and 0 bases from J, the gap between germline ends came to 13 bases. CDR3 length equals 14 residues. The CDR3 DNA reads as TGCAGCGTTGCCACCGGGCTGGGCTCCTACGAGCAGTACTTC. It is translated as CSVATGLGSYEQYF.

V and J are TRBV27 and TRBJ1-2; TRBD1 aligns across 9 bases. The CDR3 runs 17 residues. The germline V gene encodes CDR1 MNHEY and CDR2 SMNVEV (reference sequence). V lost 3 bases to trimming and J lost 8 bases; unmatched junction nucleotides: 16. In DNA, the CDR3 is TGTGCCAGCAGTTTCTCTCAAGGACAGGGGAGGGATAAGGGCTACACCTTC. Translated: CASSFSQGQGRDKGYTF.

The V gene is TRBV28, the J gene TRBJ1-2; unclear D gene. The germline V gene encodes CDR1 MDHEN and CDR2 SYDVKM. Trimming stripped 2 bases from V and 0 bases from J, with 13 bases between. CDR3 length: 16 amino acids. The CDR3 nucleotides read TGTGCCAGCAGTTTAGTAGCAATTCCATCTAACTATGGCTACACCTTC. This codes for CASSLVAIPSNYGYTF.

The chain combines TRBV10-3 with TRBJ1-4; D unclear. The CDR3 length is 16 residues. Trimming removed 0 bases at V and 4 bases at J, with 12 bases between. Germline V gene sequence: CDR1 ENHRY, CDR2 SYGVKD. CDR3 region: CAISESFGENNEKLFF. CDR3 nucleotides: TGTGCCATCAGTGAGTCTTTTGGGGAGAATAATGAAAAACTGTTTTTT.

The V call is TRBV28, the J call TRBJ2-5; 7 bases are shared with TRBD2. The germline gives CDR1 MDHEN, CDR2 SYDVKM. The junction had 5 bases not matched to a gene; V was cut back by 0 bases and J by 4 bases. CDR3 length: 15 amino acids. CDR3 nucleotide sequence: TGTGCCAGCAGTTTATGGGGGGGGACGGGAGAGACCCAGTACTTC. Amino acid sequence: CASSLWGGTGETQYF.

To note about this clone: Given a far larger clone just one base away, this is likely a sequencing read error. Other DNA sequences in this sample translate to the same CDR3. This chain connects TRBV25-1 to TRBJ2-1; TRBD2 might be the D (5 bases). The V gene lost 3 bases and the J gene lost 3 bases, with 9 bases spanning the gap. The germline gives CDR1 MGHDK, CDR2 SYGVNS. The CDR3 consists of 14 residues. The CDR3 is CASSDSGSYNEQFF. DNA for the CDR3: TGTGCCAGCAGTGATAGTGGGAGCTACAATGAGCAGTTCTTC.

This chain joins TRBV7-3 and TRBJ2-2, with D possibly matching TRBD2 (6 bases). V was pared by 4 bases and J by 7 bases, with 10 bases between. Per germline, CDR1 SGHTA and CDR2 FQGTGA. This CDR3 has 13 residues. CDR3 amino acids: CASSWGLGGELFF. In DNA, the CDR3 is TGTGCCAGCAGCTGGGGACTTGGCGGGGAGCTGTTTTTT.

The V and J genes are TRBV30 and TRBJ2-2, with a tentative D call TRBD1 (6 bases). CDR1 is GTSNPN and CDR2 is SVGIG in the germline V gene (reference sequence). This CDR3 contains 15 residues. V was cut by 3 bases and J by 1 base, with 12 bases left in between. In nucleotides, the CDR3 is TGTGCCTGGAGCCCCCTGGACAGGAACACCGGGGAGCTGTTTTTT. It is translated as CAWSPLDRNTGELFF.

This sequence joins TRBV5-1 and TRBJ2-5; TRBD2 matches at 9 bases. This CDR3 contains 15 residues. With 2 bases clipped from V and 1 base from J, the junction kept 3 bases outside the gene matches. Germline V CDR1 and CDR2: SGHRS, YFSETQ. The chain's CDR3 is CASSLAGGRQETQYF. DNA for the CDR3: TGCGCCAGCAGCTTAGCGGGAGGCCGCCAAGAGACCCAGTACTTC.

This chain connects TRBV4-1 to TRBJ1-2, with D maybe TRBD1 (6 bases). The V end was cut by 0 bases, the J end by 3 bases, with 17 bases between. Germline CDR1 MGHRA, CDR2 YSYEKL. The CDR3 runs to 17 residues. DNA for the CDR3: TGCGCCAGCAGCCAAGACCCTGGACAGCGGTACTACTATGGCTACACCTTC. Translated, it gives CASSQDPGQRYYYGYTF.